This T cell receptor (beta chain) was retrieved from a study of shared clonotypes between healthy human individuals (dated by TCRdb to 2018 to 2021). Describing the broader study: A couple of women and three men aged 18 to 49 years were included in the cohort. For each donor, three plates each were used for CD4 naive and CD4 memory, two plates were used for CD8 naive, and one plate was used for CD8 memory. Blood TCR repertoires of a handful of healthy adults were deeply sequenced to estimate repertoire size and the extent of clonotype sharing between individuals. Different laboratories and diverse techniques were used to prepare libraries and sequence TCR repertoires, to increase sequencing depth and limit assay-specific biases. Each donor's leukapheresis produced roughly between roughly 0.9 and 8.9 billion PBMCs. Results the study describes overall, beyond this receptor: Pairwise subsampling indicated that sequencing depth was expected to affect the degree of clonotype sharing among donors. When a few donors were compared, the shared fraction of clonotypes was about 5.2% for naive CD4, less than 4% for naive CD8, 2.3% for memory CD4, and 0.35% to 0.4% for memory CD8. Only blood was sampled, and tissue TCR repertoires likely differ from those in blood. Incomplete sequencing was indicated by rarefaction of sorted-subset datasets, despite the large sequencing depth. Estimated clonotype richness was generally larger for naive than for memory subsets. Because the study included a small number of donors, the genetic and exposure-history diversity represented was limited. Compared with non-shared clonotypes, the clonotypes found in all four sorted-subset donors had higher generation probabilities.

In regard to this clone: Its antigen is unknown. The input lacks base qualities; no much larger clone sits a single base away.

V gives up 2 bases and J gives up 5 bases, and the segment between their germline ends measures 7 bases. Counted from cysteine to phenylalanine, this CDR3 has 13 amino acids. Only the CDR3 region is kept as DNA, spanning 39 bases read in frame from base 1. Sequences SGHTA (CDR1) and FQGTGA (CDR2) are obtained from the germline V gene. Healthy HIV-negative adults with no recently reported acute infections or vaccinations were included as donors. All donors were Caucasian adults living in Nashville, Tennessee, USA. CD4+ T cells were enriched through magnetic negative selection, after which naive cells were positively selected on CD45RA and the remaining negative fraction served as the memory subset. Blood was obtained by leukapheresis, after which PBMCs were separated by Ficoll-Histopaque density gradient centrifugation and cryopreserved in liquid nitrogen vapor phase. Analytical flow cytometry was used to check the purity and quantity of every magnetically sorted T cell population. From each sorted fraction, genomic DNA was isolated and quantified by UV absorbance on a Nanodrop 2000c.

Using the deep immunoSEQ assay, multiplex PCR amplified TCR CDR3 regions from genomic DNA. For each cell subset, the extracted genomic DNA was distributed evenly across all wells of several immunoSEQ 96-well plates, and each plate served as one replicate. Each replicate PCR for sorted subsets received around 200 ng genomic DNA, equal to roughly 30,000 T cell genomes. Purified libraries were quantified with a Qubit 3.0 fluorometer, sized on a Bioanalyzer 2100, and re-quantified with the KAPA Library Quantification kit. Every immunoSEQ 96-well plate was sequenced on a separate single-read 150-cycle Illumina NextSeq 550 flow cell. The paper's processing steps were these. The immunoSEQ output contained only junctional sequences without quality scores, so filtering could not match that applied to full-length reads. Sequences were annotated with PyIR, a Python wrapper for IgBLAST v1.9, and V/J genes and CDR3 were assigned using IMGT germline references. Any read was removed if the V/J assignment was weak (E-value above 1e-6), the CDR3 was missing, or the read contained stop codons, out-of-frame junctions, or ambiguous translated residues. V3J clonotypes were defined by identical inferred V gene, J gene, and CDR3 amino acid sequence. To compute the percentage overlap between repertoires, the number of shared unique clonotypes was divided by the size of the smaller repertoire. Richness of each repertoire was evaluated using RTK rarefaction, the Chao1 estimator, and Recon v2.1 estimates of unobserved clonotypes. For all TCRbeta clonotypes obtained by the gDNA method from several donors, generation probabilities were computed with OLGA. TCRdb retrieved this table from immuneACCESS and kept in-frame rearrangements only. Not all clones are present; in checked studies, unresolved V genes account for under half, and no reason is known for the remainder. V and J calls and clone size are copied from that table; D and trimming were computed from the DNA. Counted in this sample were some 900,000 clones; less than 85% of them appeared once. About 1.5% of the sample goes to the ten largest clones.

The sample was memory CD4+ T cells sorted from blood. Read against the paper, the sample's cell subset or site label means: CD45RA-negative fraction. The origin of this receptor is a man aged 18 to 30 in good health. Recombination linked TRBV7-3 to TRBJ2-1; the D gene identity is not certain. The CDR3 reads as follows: CASSLYLDNEQFF. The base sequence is TGTGCCAGCAGCTTATATCTAGACAATGAGCAGTTCTTC. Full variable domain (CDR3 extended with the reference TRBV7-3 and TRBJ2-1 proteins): GAGVSQTPSNKVTEKGKYVELRCDPISGHTALYWYRQSLGQGPEFLIYFQGTGAADDSGLPNDRFFAVRPEGSVSTLKIQRTERGDSAVYLCASSLYLDNEQFFGPGTRLTVL.